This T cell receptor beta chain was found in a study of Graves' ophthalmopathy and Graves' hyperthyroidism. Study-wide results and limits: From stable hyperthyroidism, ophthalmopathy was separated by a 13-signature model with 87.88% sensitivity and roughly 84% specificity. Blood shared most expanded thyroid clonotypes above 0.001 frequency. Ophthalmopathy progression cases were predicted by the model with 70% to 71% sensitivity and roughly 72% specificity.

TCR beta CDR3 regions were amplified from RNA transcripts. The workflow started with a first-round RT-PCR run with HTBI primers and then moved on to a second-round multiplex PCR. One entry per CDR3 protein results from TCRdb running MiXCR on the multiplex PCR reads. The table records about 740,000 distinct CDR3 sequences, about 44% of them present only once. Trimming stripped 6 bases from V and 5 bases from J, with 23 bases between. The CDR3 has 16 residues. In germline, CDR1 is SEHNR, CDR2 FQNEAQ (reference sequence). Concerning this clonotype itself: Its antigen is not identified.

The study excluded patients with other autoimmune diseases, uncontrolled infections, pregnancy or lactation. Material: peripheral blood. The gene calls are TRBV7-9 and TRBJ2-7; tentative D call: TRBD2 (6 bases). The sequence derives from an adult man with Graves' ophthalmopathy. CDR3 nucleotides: TGTGCCAGCAGTTTGGGCGGGGTTTTCGCCTTCCACGAGCAGTACTTC. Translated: CASSLGGVFAFHEQYF.